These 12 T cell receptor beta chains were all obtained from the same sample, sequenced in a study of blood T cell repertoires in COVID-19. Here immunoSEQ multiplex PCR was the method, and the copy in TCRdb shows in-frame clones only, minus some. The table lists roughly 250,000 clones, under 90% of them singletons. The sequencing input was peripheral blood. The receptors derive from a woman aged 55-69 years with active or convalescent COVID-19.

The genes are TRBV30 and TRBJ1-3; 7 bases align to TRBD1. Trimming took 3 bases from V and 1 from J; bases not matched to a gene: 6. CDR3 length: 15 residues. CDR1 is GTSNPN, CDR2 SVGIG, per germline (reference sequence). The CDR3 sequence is CAWRRGTVSGNTIYF. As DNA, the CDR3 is TGTGCCTGGAGGAGGGGGACAGTTTCTGGAAACACCATATATTTT.

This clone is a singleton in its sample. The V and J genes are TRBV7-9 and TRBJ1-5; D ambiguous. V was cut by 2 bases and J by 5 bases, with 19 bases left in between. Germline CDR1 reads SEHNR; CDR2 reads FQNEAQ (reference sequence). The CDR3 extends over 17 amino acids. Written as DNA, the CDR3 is TGTGCCAGCAGCTTAAGTGACGTCTCCTCGGACTATCAGCCCCAGCATTTT. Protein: CASSLSDVSSDYQPQHF.

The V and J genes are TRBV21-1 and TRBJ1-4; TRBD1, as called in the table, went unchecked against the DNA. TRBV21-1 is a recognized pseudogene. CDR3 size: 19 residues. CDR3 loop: CASIFPASRGRTTNEKLFF. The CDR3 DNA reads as TGTGCCAGCATCTTCCCCGCTTCCAGGGGGCGGACAACTAATGAAAAACTGTTTTTT.

CDR3 protein: CASSEGRDTEAFF. In nucleotides, the CDR3 is TGTGCCAGCAGTGAAGGCAGGGACACTGAAGCTTTCTTT. The chain links TRBV2 to TRBJ1-1; D possibly corresponds to TRBD1 (5 bases). The CDR3 is 13 amino acids. CDR1 and CDR2 (germline): SNHLY, FYNNEI. The V gene lost 1 base and the J gene lost 3 bases, with 6 bases spanning the gap.

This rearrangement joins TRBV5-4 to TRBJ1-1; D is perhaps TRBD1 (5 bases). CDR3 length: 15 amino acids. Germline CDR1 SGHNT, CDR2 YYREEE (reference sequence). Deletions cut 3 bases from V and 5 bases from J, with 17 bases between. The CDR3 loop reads CASSWDQVGRTEAFF. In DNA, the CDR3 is TGTGCCAGCAGCTGGGATCAAGTGGGGCGAACTGAAGCTTTCTTT.

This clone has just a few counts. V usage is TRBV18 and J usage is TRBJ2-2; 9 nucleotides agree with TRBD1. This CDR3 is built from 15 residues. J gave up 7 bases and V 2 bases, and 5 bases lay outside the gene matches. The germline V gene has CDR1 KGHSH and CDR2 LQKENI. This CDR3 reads CASSPGTGQIGELFF. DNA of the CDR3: TGTGCCAGCTCACCAGGGACAGGGCAAATCGGGGAGCTGTTTTTT.

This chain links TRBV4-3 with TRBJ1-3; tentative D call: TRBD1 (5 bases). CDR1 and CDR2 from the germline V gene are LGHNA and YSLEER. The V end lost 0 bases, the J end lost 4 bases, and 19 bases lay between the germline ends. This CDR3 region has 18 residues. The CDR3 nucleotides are TGCGCCAGCAGCCAAGAACCTCCTGCGGGGGGTACAGGAAACACCATATATTTT. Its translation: CASSQEPPAGGTGNTIYF.

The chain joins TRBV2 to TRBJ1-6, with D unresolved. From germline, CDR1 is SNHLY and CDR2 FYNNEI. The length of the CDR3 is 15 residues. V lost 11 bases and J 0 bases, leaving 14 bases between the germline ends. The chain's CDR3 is CASTRESSYNSPLHF. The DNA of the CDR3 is TGTGCCTCGACCCGGGAGAGCTCCTATAATTCACCCCTCCACTTT.

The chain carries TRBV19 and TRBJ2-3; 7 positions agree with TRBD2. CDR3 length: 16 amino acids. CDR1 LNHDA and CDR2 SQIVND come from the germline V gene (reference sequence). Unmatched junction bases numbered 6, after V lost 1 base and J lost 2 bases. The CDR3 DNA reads TGTGCCAGTAGTATAGGAACTAGCGCCTCCACAGATACGCAGTATTTT. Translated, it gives CASSIGTSASTDTQYF.

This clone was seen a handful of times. As DNA, the CDR3 is TGTGCCAGCAGCCTGGGTCTTACTAATGAAAAACTGTTTTTT. Protein product: CASSLGLTNEKLFF. The chain recombines TRBV5-8 with TRBJ1-4, with D unresolved. The CDR3 is made up of 14 amino acids. Germline CDR1 reads SGHTS; CDR2 reads YDEGEE. Trimming removed 4 bases from V and 2 bases from J, with 9 bases in between.

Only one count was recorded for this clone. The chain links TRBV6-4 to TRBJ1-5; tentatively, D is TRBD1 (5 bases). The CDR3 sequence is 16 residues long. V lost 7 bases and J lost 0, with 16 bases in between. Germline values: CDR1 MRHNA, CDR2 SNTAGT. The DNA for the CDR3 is TGTGCCAGCACGGGAAGGAGGGGAGATAGCAATCAGCCCCAGCATTTT. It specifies CASTGRRGDSNQPQHF.

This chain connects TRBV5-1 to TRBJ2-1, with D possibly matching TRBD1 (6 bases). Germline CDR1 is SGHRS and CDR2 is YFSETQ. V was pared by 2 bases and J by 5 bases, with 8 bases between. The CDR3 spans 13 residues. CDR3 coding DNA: TGCGCCAGCAGCTTAGACAGGAACAATGAGCAGTTCTTC. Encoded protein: CASSLDRNNEQFF.